Listed here are 15 T cell receptor beta chains from one sample, sequenced in a study of CD8+ T cells in alopecia areata. RNA extraction and reverse transcription yielded cDNA as sequencing template. Profiling relied on immunoSEQ multiplex PCR, and the TCRdb table lists in-frame clones only, not all of them. Here the sample spans a few hundred thousand clones, roughly two fifths being singletons. Treatment described: oral pan-JAK inhibitor, 5-10 mg twice daily. This material consisted of CD4+ T cells sorted from blood, taken between weeks 30 and 35, from a patient treated with tofacitinib. These receptor sequences come from a human donor with alopecia areata.

This clone was seen many times. V and J are TRBV5-6 and TRBJ1-2; TRBD1 matches at 9 bases. The junction had 7 bases not matched to a gene; V was cut back by 4 bases and J by 6 bases. Looked up from germline, CDR1 is SGHDT and CDR2 is YYEEEE. The CDR3 has 14 amino acids. DNA for the CDR3: TGTGCCAGCAGCAAGGACAGGGGAATCCATGGCTACACCTTC. Protein product: CASSKDRGIHGYTF.

The chain couples TRBV7-9 to TRBJ2-7, with D possibly TRBD1 on 6 matching bases. V dropped 0 bases and J dropped 6 bases, with 9 bases sitting between them. The CDR3 length is 13 residues. Germline V gene sequence: CDR1 SEHNR, CDR2 FQNEAQ (reference sequence). The CDR3 region has the DNA TGTGCCAGCAGCTTAGCACAGGGCGGCGAGCAGTACTTC. Amino acid sequence: CASSLAQGGEQYF.

This sequence joins TRBV9 and TRBJ2-3; no reliable D call. Per germline, CDR1 SGDLS and CDR2 YYNGEE. The CDR3 is made up of 12 amino acids. Between the trimmed V and J ends, which lost 2 bases and 2 bases, there was a span of 3 bases. The CDR3 reads CASSVNTDTQYF. The CDR3 DNA follows: TGTGCCAGCAGCGTTAACACAGATACGCAGTATTTT.

This clone has only a few counts. This sequence joins TRBV9 and TRBJ2-2; the D is unclear. CDR3 length equals 13 residues. Trimming removed 3 bases from V and 1 base from J, with 4 bases in between. Germline V gives CDR1 SGDLS, CDR2 YYNGEE. CDR3 loop: CASSALNTGELFF. In nucleotides, the CDR3 is TGTGCCAGCAGCGCACTGAACACCGGGGAGCTGTTTTTT.

The J gene is TRBJ2-1, the V gene TRBV27; D uncertain. The CDR3 runs 13 residues. CDR1 and CDR2 (germline): MNHEY, SMNVEV (reference sequence). Trimming removed 10 bases at V and 7 bases at J, with 17 bases between. In DNA form, the CDR3 reads TGTGCCACCAAGGCGGAGCCCCTTAATGAGCAGTTCTTC. Translating it yields CATKAEPLNEQFF.

The chain joins TRBV7-9 to TRBJ1-1; 9 bases match TRBD1. The CDR3 sequence is 16 residues long. With V trimmed by 5 bases and J by 6 bases, 13 bases remained unmatched. The germline gives CDR1 SEHNR, CDR2 FQNEAQ (reference sequence). CDR3 in amino acids: CASSPDPGQGRPEAFF. In nucleotides, the CDR3 is TGTGCCAGCAGCCCGGATCCGGGACAGGGTCGCCCTGAAGCTTTCTTT.

This clone was seen more than once but under ten times. J is TRBJ1-1 and V is TRBV30; D gene uncertain. V was cut by 1 base and J by 3 bases, with 9 bases left in between. CDR1 and CDR2 (germline): GTSNPN, SVGIG (reference sequence). The CDR3 spans 13 residues. CDR3 residues: CAWSASEYTEAFF. CDR3 DNA: TGTGCCTGGAGTGCCAGCGAATACACTGAAGCTTTCTTT.

This clone showed up just a few times. The V and J genes are TRBV10-1 and TRBJ2-1; unclear D gene. Deletions cut 4 bases from V and 2 bases from J, with 6 bases between. CDR1 WNHNN and CDR2 SYGVQD come from the germline V gene (reference sequence). The CDR3 is made up of 13 amino acids. In DNA, the CDR3 is TGCGCCAGCAGTGGGAATCCCTACAATGAGCAGTTCTTC. Amino acid sequence: CASSGNPYNEQFF.

This chain joins TRBV4-1 and TRBJ1-1, with 9 bases that match TRBD1. The CDR3 sequence is 16 residues long. CDR1 is MGHRA and CDR2 is YSYEKL in the germline V gene. V lost 3 bases and J lost 5; bases outside the gene matches: 10. In DNA, the CDR3 is TGCGCCAGCAGCCACGTTAGGGACAGGGATGGGACTGAAGCTTTCTTT. Its translation: CASSHVRDRDGTEAFF.

The sample holds a few counts of this clone. This chain's CDR3 is CASFIGETQYF. CDR3 coding DNA: TGTGCCAGCTTTATCGGAGAGACCCAGTACTTC. V and J are TRBV6-5 and TRBJ2-5; D is unclear. Trimming stripped 8 bases from V and 4 bases from J, with 8 bases between. The CDR3 consists of 11 residues. CDR1 and CDR2 (germline): MNHEY, SVGAGI.

J is TRBJ1-2 and V is TRBV29-1, with D possibly matching TRBD1 (5 bases). CDR3 length: 12 residues. V was pared by 5 bases and J by 5 bases, with 12 bases between. Per the germline V gene, CDR1 is SQVTM and CDR2 is ANQGSEA. This CDR3 is CSVKGLWYGYTF. As DNA, the CDR3 is TGCAGCGTTAAGGGGCTCTGGTATGGCTACACCTTC.

The V and J genes are TRBV27 and TRBJ1-4, with a possible D match to TRBD1 (6 bases). Germline V CDR1 and CDR2: MNHEY, SMNVEV (reference sequence). Trimming pared 1 base from V and 5 bases from J, leaving 14 bases between. The CDR3 totals 16 residues. This CDR3 reads CASSLLNRVKNEKLFF. The CDR3 nucleotides are TGTGCCAGCAGTTTATTGAACAGGGTCAAGAATGAAAAACTGTTTTTT.

V gene TRBV27 combines with J gene TRBJ1-5, with D maybe TRBD1 (6 bases). CDR1 MNHEY and CDR2 SMNVEV come from the germline V gene (reference sequence). The CDR3 runs to 13 residues. Trimming removed 2 bases from V and 7 bases from J, with 9 bases in between. CDR3 residues: CASSLRQEQPQHF. DNA of the CDR3: TGTGCCAGCAGTTTAAGACAGGAACAGCCCCAGCATTTT.

In its sample, this clone was seen a few times. The V and J genes are TRBV6-1 and TRBJ2-6; TRBD1 matches 7 bases. Germline CDR1 and CDR2: MNHNS and SASEGT. J gave up 0 bases and V 6 bases, and 2 bases lay outside the gene matches. There are 15 residues in the CDR3. The CDR3 coding sequence is TGTGCCAGCAGGGGACAGAGCTCTGGGGCCAACGTCCTGACTTTC. This translates into CASRGQSSGANVLTF.

This rearrangement joins TRBV7-2 to TRBJ2-3; 15 bases align to TRBD2. The CDR3 runs to 18 residues. The junction had 4 bases not matched to a gene; V was cut back by 1 base and J by 2 bases. Germline lookup yields CDR1 SGHTA and CDR2 FQGNSA. In DNA form, the CDR3 reads TGTGCCAGCAGCTTAGGAGGGACTAGCGGGGGGCTCACAGATACGCAGTATTTT. As protein: CASSLGGTSGGLTDTQYF. The full variable domain, completed using reference TRBV7-2 and TRBJ2-3, is GAGVSQSPSNKVTEKGKDVELRCDPISGHTALYWYRQSLGQGLEFLIYFQGNSAPDKSGLPSDRFSAERTGGSVSTLTIQRTQQEDSAVYLCASSLGGTSGGLTDTQYFGPGTRLTVL.